This T cell receptor (beta chain) emerged from a study of blood T cell repertoires in COVID-19. The repertoire was sequenced with immunoSEQ multiplex PCR; TCRdb's copy has only in-frame clones and lacks some. The table includes around 240,000 clones, around 88% detected once. The source of this sequence is a woman in her twenties or thirties who had recovered from COVID-19. The specimen was peripheral blood.

CDR3 protein: CASSLVQGAYEQYF. The CDR3 DNA is TGCGCCAGCAGCTTGGTTCAGGGGGCGTACGAGCAGTACTTC. This rearrangement joins TRBV5-1 to TRBJ2-7; TRBD1 aligns across 8 bases. V shed 0 bases, J shed 4 bases, and the junction held 3 bases outside the gene matches. This CDR3 is built from 14 residues. CDR1 and CDR2 from the germline V gene are SGHRS and YFSETQ.